These 9 T cell receptor beta chains came from one sample sequenced in a study of radiotherapy plus CTLA-4 blockade in lung cancer listed by TCRdb under 2018. The receptor library was made with the immunoSEQ multiplex PCR assay. Held by TCRdb, this immuneACCESS table contains in-frame sequences only and omits some clones. Under half of the omission traces to an unresolved V gene where checked; the cause of the rest is unknown. In all, the sample holds around 77,000 clones, and roughly 69% of those were seen once. The ten largest clones add up to more than 8% of the sample. The material was peripheral blood, obtained from a patient treated with radiotherapy plus ipilimumab. The receptors stem from a human donor with non-small cell lung cancer whose response to radiotherapy plus ipilimumab could not be evaluated.

This chain uses TRBV10-3 with TRBJ2-1; 10 bases line up with TRBD2. V lost 6 bases and J lost 7; bases outside the gene matches: 6. Germline loops: CDR1 ENHRY, CDR2 SYGVKD. This CDR3 spans 14 amino acids. CDR3 DNA: TGTGCCATCAGCATAAGCGGGGGGGCGAATGAGCAGTTCTTC. The encoded protein is CAISISGGANEQFF.

The chain joins TRBV19 to TRBJ2-3, with 13 bases aligning to TRBD2. This CDR3 region has 18 residues. CDR1 is LNHDA and CDR2 is SQIVND in the germline V gene (reference sequence). V was pared by 3 bases and J by 3 bases, with 9 bases of the junction left unmatched. CDR3: CASSIPRTSGSRTDTQYF. CDR3 in DNA: TGTGCCAGTAGTATTCCCCGGACTAGCGGGAGTAGGACAGATACGCAGTATTTT.

This chain uses TRBV30 with TRBJ2-7; D is undetermined. The CDR3 is 11 amino acids. In germline, CDR1 is GTSNPN, CDR2 SVGIG (reference sequence). V lost 2 bases to trimming and J lost 4 bases, with 6 bases between them. The CDR3 DNA follows: TGTGCCTGGAGTACGACATACGAGCAGTACTTC. Protein sequence: CAWSTTYEQYF.

This clone was observed a handful of times. The chain couples TRBV5-8 to TRBJ2-3; TRBD2 aligns across 14 bases. The CDR3 spans 16 residues. V shed 4 bases, J shed 6 bases, and the junction held 7 bases outside the gene matches. Germline CDR1 SGHTS, CDR2 YDEGEE. The CDR3: CASSEGLAGEFDTQYF. In DNA, the CDR3 is TGTGCCAGCAGCGAGGGACTAGCGGGAGAGTTTGATACGCAGTATTTT.

This clone came up once. The sample holds other DNA sequences that translate to the same CDR3. This rearrangement joins TRBV5-1 to TRBJ1-2, with TRBD1 matching 7 bases. The CDR3 is 14 amino acids. Germline CDR1 SGHRS, CDR2 YFSETQ. Trimming cost V 4 bases and J 4 bases; bases outside gene matches: 7. CDR3: CASSPGGQSYGYTF. In DNA form, the CDR3 reads TGCGCCAGCAGCCCAGGGGGACAATCCTATGGCTACACCTTC. The full variable domain, its missing parts supplied by reference TRBV5-1 and TRBJ1-2, is KAGVTQTPRYLIKTRGQQVTLSCSPISGHRSVSWYQQTPGQGLQFLFEYFSETQRNKGNFPGRFSGRQFSNSRSEMNVSTLELGDSALYLCASSPGGQSYGYTFGSGTRLTVV.

The rearrangement links TRBV18 to TRBJ2-1, with 10 bases lining up with TRBD2. Trimming removed 2 bases from V and 8 bases from J; junction bases left unmatched: 9. Germline V gene data show CDR1 as KGHSH and CDR2 as LQKENI. This CDR3 is built from 16 residues. This chain's CDR3 is CASSPSSGRALDEQFF. In DNA form, the CDR3 reads TGTGCCAGCTCACCATCCAGCGGGAGGGCCTTAGATGAGCAGTTCTTC.

J is TRBJ2-3 and V is TRBV2; 7 nucleotides match TRBD1. Per the germline V gene, CDR1 is SNHLY and CDR2 is FYNNEI. The CDR3 spans 16 residues. Trimming at V came to 3 bases and at J to 4 bases, leaving 10 bases not matched to a gene. CDR3 region: CASSEWTGTWADTQYF. The CDR3, as DNA: TGTGCCAGCAGTGAGTGGACAGGAACTTGGGCAGATACGCAGTATTTT. Using reference TRBV2 and TRBJ2-3 for the parts outside the CDR3, the full variable domain is EPEVTQTPSHQVTQMGQEVILRCVPISNHLYFYWYRQILGQKVEFLVSFYNNEISEKSEIFDDQFSVERPDGSNFTLKIRSTKLEDSAMYFCASSEWTGTWADTQYFGPGTRLTVL.

The chain recombines TRBV28 with TRBJ2-3, with 10 bases matching TRBD2. The ends lost 7 bases at V and 3 bases at J; junction bases unmatched: 4. The CDR3 extends over 14 amino acids. CDR1 and CDR2 (germline): MDHEN, SYDVKM. The CDR3 spells CASTPSGGTDTQYF. The CDR3, as DNA: TGTGCCAGCACGCCTAGCGGGGGTACAGATACGCAGTATTTT.

The chain has TRBV5-4 and TRBJ2-1, with 9 positions matching TRBD2. This CDR3 is 15 amino acids long. Trimming removed 2 bases from V and 7 bases from J; junction bases left unmatched: 7. Per germline, CDR1 SGHNT and CDR2 YYREEE (reference sequence). The CDR3 DNA is TGTGCCAGCAGCTTACCCAGCGGGGGGTTTAATGAGCAGTTCTTC. As protein: CASSLPSGGFNEQFF.